Below, one TCR beta chain is given with its context. Trimming removed 2 bases from V and 5 bases from J, with 9 bases in between. There are 14 residues in the CDR3. The V gene's germline CDR1 is KGHSH and CDR2 LQKENI. This entry belongs to a study of cytomegalovirus exposure and HLA in healthy donors. With 60 Vbeta and 13 Jbeta primers, the PCR was carried out. Produced via immunoSEQ multiplex PCR; TCRdb's table is partial and in-frame only. The data contain some 160,000 clones, 70% to 80% of them singletons. Sequences were obtained from PBMCs. This TCR was recovered from a man between 60 and 75 years old in good health and CMV-seronegative. V is TRBV18 and J is TRBJ1-4; D remains unclear. The CDR3 protein is CASSPSGWNEKLFF. The DNA of the CDR3 is TGTGCCAGCTCACCAAGCGGTTGGAATGAAAAACTGTTTTTT.